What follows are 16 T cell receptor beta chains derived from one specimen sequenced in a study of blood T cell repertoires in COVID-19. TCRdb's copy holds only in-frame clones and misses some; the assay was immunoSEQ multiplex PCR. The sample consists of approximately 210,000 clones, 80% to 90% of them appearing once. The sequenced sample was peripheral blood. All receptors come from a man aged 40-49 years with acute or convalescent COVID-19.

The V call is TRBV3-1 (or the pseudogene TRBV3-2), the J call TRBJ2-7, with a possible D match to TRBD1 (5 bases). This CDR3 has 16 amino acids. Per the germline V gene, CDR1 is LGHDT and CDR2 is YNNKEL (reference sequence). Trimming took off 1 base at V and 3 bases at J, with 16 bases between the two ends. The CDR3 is CASSQGAGFEYYEQYF. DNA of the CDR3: TGTGCCAGCAGCCAAGGAGCAGGGTTTGAGTACTACGAGCAGTACTTC.

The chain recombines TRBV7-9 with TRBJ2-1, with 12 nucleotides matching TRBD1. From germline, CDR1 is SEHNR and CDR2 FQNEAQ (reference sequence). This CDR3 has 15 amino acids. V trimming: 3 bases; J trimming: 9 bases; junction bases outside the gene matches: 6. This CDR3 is CASSLGTGGYPEQFF. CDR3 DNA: TGTGCCAGCAGCTTGGGGACAGGGGGCTATCCTGAGCAGTTCTTC.

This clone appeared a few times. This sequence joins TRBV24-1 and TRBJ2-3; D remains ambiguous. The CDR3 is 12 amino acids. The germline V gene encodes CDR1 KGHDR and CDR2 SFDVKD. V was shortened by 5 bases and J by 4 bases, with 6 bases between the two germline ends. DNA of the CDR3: TGTGCCACCAGTGCCCCTCCAGATACGCAGTATTTT. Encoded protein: CATSAPPDTQYF.

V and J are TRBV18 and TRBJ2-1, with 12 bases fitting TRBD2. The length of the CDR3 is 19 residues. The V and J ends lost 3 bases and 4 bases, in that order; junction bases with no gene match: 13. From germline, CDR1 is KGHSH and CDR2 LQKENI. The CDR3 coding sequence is TGTGCCAGCTCACCTGCGACTAGCGGGAGTCCCGCTCTTTACAATGAGCAGTTCTTC. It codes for CASSPATSGSPALYNEQFF.

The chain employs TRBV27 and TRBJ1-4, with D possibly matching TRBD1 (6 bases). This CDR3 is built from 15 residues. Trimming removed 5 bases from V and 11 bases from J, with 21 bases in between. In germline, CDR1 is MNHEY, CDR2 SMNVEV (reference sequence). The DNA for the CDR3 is TGTGCCAGCAGTCCCCAGGACAGTCCTGTCGAGAAACTGTTTTTT. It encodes CASSPQDSPVEKLFF.

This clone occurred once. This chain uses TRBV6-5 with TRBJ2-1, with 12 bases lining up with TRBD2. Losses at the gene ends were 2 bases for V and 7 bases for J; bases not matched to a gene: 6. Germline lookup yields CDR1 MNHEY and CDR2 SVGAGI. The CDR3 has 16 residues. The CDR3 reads CASSYPGTSGWNEQFF. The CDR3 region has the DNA TGTGCCAGCAGTTACCCGGGGACTAGCGGGTGGAATGAGCAGTTCTTC.

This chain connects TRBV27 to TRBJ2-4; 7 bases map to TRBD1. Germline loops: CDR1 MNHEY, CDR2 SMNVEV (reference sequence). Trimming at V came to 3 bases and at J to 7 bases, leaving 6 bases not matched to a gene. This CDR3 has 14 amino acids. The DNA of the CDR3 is TGTGCCAGCAGTTTCGTAGGGGGCGCGAACATTCAGTACTTC. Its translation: CASSFVGGANIQYF.

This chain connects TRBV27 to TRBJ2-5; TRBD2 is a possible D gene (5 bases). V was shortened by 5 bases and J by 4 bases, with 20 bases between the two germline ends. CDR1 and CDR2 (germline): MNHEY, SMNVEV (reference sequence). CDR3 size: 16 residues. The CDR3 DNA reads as TGTGCCAGCAGTCCCCTTGGTACGGGATCGGCAGAGACCCAGTACTTC. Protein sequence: CASSPLGTGSAETQYF.

The CDR3 DNA reads as TGTGCCAGCAGTCCTGGGGCGCAGAGCAATCAGCCCCAGCATTTT. Translated, it gives CASSPGAQSNQPQHF. This chain uses TRBV7-9 with TRBJ1-5; a possible D gene is TRBD1 (5 bases). In germline, CDR1 is SEHNR, CDR2 FQNEAQ (reference sequence). The CDR3 has 15 residues. V was shortened by 6 bases and J by 1 base, with 13 bases between the two germline ends.

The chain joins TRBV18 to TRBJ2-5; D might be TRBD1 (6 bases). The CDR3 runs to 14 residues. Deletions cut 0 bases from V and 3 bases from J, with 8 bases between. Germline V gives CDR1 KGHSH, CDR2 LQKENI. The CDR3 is CASSPPGQKETQYF. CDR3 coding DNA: TGTGCCAGCTCACCACCCGGACAGAAAGAGACCCAGTACTTC.

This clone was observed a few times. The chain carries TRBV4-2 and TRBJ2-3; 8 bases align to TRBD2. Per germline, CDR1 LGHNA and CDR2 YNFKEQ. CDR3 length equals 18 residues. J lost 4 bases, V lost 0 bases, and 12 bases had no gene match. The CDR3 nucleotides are TGTGCCAGCAGCCAAGAGGATACTAGCGGCTTAGCCTCAGATACGCAGTATTTT. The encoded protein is CASSQEDTSGLASDTQYF.

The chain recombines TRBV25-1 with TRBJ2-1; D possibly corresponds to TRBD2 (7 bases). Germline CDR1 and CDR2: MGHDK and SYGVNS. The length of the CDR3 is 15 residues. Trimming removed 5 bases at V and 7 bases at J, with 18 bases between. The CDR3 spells CASSFTRGAWNEQFF. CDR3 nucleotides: TGTGCCAGCAGTTTCACCCGGGGGGCATGGAATGAGCAGTTCTTC.

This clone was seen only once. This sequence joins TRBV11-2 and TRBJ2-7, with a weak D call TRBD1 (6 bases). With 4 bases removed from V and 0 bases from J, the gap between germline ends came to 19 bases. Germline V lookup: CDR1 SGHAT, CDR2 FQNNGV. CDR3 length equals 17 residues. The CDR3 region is CASSSPPGTQSSYEQYF. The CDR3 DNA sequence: TGTGCCAGCAGCTCCCCACCCGGGACACAGAGCTCCTACGAGCAGTACTTC. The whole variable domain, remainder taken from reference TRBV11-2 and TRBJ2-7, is EAGVAQSPRYKIIEKRQSVAFWCNPISGHATLYWYQQILGQGPKLLIQFQNNGVVDDSQLPKDRFSAERLKGVDSTLKIQPAKLEDSAVYLCASSSPPGTQSSYEQYFGPGTRLTVT.

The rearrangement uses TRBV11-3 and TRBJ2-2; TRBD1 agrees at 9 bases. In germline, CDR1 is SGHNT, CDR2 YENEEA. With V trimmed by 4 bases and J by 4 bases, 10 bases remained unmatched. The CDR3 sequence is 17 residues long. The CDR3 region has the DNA TGTGCCAGCAGCTCTAACCCCGGACAGGGGTCCACCGGGGAGCTGTTTTTT. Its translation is CASSSNPGQGSTGELFF.

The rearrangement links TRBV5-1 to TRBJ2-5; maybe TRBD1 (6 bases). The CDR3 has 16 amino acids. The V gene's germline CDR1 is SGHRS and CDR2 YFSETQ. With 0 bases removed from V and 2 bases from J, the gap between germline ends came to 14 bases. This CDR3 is CASSLGGRGYQETQYF. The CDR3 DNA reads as TGCGCCAGCAGCTTGGGGGGCAGGGGATATCAAGAGACCCAGTACTTC.

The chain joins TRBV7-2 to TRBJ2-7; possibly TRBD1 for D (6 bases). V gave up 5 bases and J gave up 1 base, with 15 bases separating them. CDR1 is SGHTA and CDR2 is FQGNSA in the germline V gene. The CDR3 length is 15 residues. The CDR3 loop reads CASSPIGTPSYEQYF. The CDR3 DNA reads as TGTGCCAGCAGCCCTATAGGGACACCTTCCTACGAGCAGTACTTC.